This passage covers 8 T cell receptor beta chains from one sample sequenced in a study of cytotoxic CD8 clonotypes in ibrutinib-treated CLL. TCRdb's copy holds only in-frame clones and misses some; the assay was immunoSEQ multiplex PCR. This sample yields approximately 300,000 clones, of which approximately 80% are seen a single time; under 8.5% belongs to the top ten. Sequences were derived from PBMCs, sampled before ibrutinib treatment. The receptors here all came from a human donor with chronic lymphocytic leukemia.

The chain combines TRBV19 with TRBJ2-1, with D tentatively TRBD1 (5 bases). The CDR3 runs to 14 residues. V dropped 0 bases and J dropped 9 bases, with 12 bases sitting between them. Germline V gene sequence: CDR1 LNHDA, CDR2 SQIVND (reference sequence). The CDR3 region is CASSIDIRAGEQFF. Here the CDR3 DNA reads TGTGCCAGTAGTATAGATATCAGGGCCGGTGAGCAGTTCTTC.

The chain recombines TRBV19 with TRBJ1-1; TRBD1 matches 7 bases. The germline V gene encodes CDR1 LNHDA and CDR2 SQIVND (reference sequence). The CDR3 spans 14 residues. V lost 3 bases to trimming and J lost 1 base; unmatched junction nucleotides: 2. The CDR3 DNA follows: TGTGCCAGTAGTATCCAGGGGGAGAACACTGAAGCTTTCTTT. It encodes CASSIQGENTEAFF. Full variable domain (rest looked up from reference TRBV19 and TRBJ1-1): DGGITQSPKYLFRKEGQNVTLSCEQNLNHDAMYWYRQDPGQGLRLIYYSQIVNDFQKGDIAEGYSVSREKKESFPLTVTSAQKNPTAFYLCASSIQGENTEAFFGQGTRLTVV.

This chain links TRBV21-1 with TRBJ1-2; the table names TRBD1, a call not compared with the DNA. TRBV21-1 has pseudogene status. The CDR3 runs 16 residues. The CDR3 DNA follows: TGTGCCAGACGGATTAGTGGACACAACGCTAACTATGGCTACACCTTC. Translated: CARRISGHNANYGYTF.

The rearrangement links TRBV5-8 to TRBJ2-5; D remains unclear. The CDR3 is 12 residues long. Trimming shortened V by 2 bases and J by 5 bases, and 7 bases separated the two germline ends. Germline loops: CDR1 SGHTS, CDR2 YDEGEE. Here the CDR3 reads CASSFERETQYF. CDR3 nucleotide sequence: TGTGCCAGCAGCTTCGAAAGGGAGACCCAGTACTTC.

V usage is TRBV5-1 and J usage is TRBJ1-2; the match to TRBD1 covers 9 bases. The germline V gene has CDR1 SGHRS and CDR2 YFSETQ. Trimming cost V 2 bases and J 2 bases; bases outside gene matches: 13. The CDR3 covers 18 residues. The CDR3 DNA sequence: TGCGCCAGCAGCTTCTCCGGGACAGGGTTTGATCAAAACTATGGCTACACCTTC. Its protein is CASSFSGTGFDQNYGYTF.

The chain is built from TRBV6-1 and TRBJ1-1; weak D call: TRBD1 (6 bases). V lost 4 bases and J lost 4, with 16 bases in between. Germline V CDR1 and CDR2: MNHNS, SASEGT. The CDR3 runs 15 residues. The CDR3 bases are TGTGCCAGCAGTGGGGGACACTCTGGCGGCACTGAAGCTTTCTTT. The encoded protein is CASSGGHSGGTEAFF.

The rearrangement joins TRBV19 to TRBJ1-5; the D gene is possibly TRBD1 (6 bases). Between the trimmed V and J ends, which lost 4 bases and 0 bases, there was a span of 13 bases. The CDR3 sequence is 16 residues long. Germline CDR1 is LNHDA and CDR2 is SQIVND (reference sequence). The CDR3 DNA is TGTGCCAGTAGTACTCTGGACAGTTATAGCAATCAGCCCCAGCATTTT. Protein: CASSTLDSYSNQPQHF.

The rearrangement uses TRBV27 and TRBJ2-6, with D possibly being TRBD1 (7 bases). V was clipped by 5 bases and J by 3 bases, with 14 bases between them. There are 16 residues in the CDR3. Germline loops: CDR1 MNHEY, CDR2 SMNVEV (reference sequence). The CDR3 nucleotides read TGTGCCAGCAGTCTACGGCAGGGGGGTGGGGCCAACGTCCTGACTTTC. As protein: CASSLRQGGGANVLTF.